These T cell receptor beta chains were read from a single sample in a study of blood T cell repertoires in COVID-19. Sequencing used immunoSEQ multiplex PCR; TCRdb keeps in-frame clones, though not all of them. Here the sample spans 200,000 to 250,000 clones, roughly 75% being singletons. Input material: peripheral blood. The receptors stem from a woman aged 65 to 85 with acute or convalescent COVID-19. CDR3s include the opening cysteine and the closing phenylalanine or tryptophan. A D gene is named only where the DNA matches it firmly. Rows may omit the clone size; those that give it use once, few, many or a size class.

TRBV18	TRBD1	.	TRBJ2-1	TGTGCCAGCTCACCGCCGGGACAGCAAGTCTACAATGAGCAGTTCTTC	CASSPPGQQVYNEQFF
TRBV2	.	.	TRBJ1-1	TGTGCCAACAAAGGGGCCGCTGAAGCTTTCTTT	CANKGAAEAFF
TRBV15	.	.	TRBJ1-6	TGTGCCACCAGGACCGCAGGGCGGGGTTTTGGGTCACCCCTCCACTTT	CATRTAGRGFGSPLHF
TRBV7-2	.	many	TRBJ1-6	TGTGCCAGCAGCTTAGCGCGTCCCAATTCACCCCTCCACTTT	CASSLARPNSPLHF
TRBV5-5	.	once	TRBJ1-1	TGTGCCAGCAGCGGGACACTATCTTTGAACACTGAAGCTTTCTTT	CASSGTLSLNTEAFF
TRBV5-4	.	.	TRBJ2-1	TGTGCCAGCAGCCCTCGGAATGAGCAGTTCTTC	CASSPRNEQFF
TRBV7-2	TRBD1	.	TRBJ1-2	TGTGCCAGCAGCTTAGGACAGGGGGCAGACTATGGCTACACCTTC	CASSLGQGADYGYTF
TRBV12-3/TRBV12-4	.	once	TRBJ2-3	TGTGCGGCGCGGGGAGACACAGATACGCAGTATTTT	CAARGDTDTQYF
TRBV7-8	TRBD2	.	TRBJ2-5	TGTGCCAGCAGCTTAGGGACTAGCGGGGTAGGAGAGACCCAGTACTTC	CASSLGTSGVGETQYF
TRBV2	TRBD1	.	TRBJ2-1	TGTGCCAGCAGCAGGACAGGGAATAATGAGCAGTTCTTC	CASSRTGNNEQFF
TRBV6-4	.	.	TRBJ2-2	TGTGCCAGCAGTGATAGCCGGAACACCGGGGAGCTGTTTTTT	CASSDSRNTGELFF
TRBV5-1	.	.	TRBJ2-3	TGCGCCAGCAGCCCGGGACTTCCCACAGATACGCAGTATTTT	CASSPGLPTDTQYF
TRBV11-3	TRBD1	.	TRBJ2-7	TGTGCCAGCAGCCCCCGACAGGGATTGGGTAGCTCCTACGAGCAGTACTTC	CASSPRQGLGSSYEQYF
TRBV5-1	.	once	TRBJ2-1	TGCGCCAGCAGCTTGGCAAACAGGGTAGGCAATGAGCAGTTCTTC	CASSLANRVGNEQFF
TRBV6-5	TRBD2	once	TRBJ2-5	TGTGCCAGCAGTCCGGGACTAGACAGAGAGACCCAGTACTTC	CASSPGLDRETQYF
TRBV4-1	.	.	TRBJ1-2	TGCGCCAGCAGCCATGAGGGACACCTTACCTATGGCTACACCTTC	CASSHEGHLTYGYTF
TRBV6-2/TRBV6-3	TRBD2	.	TRBJ2-2	TGTGCCAGCAGTTATCCGGCTAGCGGCCTTCCCGGGGAGCTGTTTTTT	CASSYPASGLPGELFF
TRBV10-3	TRBD1	.	TRBJ1-2	TGTGCCATCAGCCCACAGGGGATGGGCTACACCTTC	CAISPQGMGYTF
TRBV5-1	TRBD2	.	TRBJ2-5	TGCGCCAGCAGCTTTGGGACTAGAGAGACCCAGTACTTC	CASSFGTRETQYF
TRBV7-2	.	.	TRBJ2-5	TGTGCCAGCAGCTCAAGCCCGGGGGAAAGGACCCAGTACTTC	CASSSSPGERTQYF
TRBV5-4	.	.	TRBJ2-3	TGTGCCAGCAGCTTGTACGGTACAGATACGCAGTATTTT	CASSLYGTDTQYF
TRBV3-1/TRBV3-2	.	.	TRBJ1-1	TGTGCCAGCAGCCAAGCCCGGCTCATTAGCATTGAAGCTTTCTTT	CASSQARLISIEAFF